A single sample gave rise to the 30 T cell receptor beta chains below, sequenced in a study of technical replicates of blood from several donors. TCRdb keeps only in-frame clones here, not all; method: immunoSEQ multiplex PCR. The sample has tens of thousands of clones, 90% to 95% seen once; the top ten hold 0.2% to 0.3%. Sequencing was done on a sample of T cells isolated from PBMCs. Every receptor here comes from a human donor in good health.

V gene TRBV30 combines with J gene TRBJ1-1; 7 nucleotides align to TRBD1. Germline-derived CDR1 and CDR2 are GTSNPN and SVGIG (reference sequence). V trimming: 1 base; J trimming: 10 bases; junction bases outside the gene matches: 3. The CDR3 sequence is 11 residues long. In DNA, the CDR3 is TGTGCCTGGAGTGCGACAGGGAGAGCTTTCTTT. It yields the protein CAWSATGRAFF.

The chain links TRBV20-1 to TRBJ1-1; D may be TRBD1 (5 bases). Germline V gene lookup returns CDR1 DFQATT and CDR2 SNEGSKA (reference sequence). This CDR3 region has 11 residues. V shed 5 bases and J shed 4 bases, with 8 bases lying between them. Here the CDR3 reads CSAPGLTEAFF. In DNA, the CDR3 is TGCAGTGCTCCGGGACTCACTGAAGCTTTCTTT.

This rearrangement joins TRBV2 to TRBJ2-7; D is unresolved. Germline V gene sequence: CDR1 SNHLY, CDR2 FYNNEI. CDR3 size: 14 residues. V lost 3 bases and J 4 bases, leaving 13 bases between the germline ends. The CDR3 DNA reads TGTGCCAGCAGTGATGGAGCGCGAGTATACGAGCAGTACTTC. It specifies CASSDGARVYEQYF.

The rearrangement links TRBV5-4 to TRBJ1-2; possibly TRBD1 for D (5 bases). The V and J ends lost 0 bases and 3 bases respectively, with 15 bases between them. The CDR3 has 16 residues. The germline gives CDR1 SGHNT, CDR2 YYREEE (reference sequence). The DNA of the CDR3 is TGTGCCAGCAGCTTGGCGATAACAGGAGCATACTATGGCTACACCTTC. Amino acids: CASSLAITGAYYGYTF.

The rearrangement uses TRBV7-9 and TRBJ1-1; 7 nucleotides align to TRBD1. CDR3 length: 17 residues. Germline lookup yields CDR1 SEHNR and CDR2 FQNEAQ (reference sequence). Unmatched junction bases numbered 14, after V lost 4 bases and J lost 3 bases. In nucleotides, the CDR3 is TGTGCCAGCAGCTATCGACAGGGCCATGGCGGGGACACTGAAGCTTTCTTT. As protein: CASSYRQGHGGDTEAFF. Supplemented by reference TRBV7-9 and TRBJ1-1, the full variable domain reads DTGVSQNPRHKITKRGQNVTFRCDPISEHNRLYWYRQTLGQGPEFLTYFQNEAQLEKSRLLSDRFSAERPKGSFSTLEIQRTEQGDSAMYLCASSYRQGHGGDTEAFFGQGTRLTVV.

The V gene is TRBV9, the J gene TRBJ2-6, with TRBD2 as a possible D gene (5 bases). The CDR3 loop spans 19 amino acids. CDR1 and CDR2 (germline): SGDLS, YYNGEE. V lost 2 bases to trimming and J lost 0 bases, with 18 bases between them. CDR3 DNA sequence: TGTGCCAGCAGCGTTAGAGAGGGCCCTACCCCCTCTGGGGCCAACGTCCTGACTTTC. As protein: CASSVREGPTPSGANVLTF. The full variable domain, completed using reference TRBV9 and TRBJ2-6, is DSGVTQTPKHLITATGQRVTLRCSPRSGDLSVYWYQQSLDQGLQFLIQYYNGEERAKGNILERFSAQQFPDLHSELNLSSLELGDSALYFCASSVREGPTPSGANVLTFGAGSRLTVL.

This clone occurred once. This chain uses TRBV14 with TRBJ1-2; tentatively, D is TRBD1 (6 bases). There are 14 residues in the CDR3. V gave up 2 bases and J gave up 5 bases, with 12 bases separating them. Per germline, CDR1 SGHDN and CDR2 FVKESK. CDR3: CASSQLGQPYGYTF. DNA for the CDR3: TGTGCCAGCAGCCAACTTGGACAGCCATATGGCTACACCTTC.

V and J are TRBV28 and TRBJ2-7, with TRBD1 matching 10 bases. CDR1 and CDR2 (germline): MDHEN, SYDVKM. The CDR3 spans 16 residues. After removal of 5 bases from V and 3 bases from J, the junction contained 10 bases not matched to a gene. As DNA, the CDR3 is TGTGCCAGCAGTCCACCGGGACAGGGGACCTACTACGAGCAGTACTTC. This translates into CASSPPGQGTYYEQYF. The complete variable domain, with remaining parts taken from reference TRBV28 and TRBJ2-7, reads DVKVTQSSRYLVKRTGEKVFLECVQDMDHENMFWYRQDPGLGLRLIYFSYDVKMKEKGDIPEGYSVSREKKERFSLILESASTNQTSMYLCASSPPGQGTYYEQYFGPGTRLTVT.

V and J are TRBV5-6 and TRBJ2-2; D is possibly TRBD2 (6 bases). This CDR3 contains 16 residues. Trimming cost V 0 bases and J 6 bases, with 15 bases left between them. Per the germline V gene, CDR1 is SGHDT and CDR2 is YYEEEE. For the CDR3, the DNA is TGTGCCAGCAGCTTGGGGGGAGGTTATGTGGCCGGGGAGCTGTTTTTT. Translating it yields CASSLGGGYVAGELFF.

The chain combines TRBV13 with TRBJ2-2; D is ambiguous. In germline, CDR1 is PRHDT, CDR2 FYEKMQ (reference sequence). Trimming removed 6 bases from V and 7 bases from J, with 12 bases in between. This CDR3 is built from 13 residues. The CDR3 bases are TGTGCCAGCAGTCGTCTTTCGGTCGGGGAGCTGTTTTTT. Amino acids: CASSRLSVGELFF.

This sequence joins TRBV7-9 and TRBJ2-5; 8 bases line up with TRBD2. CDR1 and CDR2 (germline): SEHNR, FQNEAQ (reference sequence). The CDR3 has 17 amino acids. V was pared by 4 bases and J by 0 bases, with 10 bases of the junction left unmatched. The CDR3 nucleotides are TGTGCCAGCAGCTCCCTCCGGGGGGGATATTACCAAGAGACCCAGTACTTC. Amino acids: CASSSLRGGYYQETQYF.

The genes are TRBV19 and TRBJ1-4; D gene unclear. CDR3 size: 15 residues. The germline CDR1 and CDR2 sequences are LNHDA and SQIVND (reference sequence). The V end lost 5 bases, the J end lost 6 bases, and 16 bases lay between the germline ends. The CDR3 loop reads CASSADLRVHEKLFF. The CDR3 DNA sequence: TGTGCCAGTAGTGCCGACCTCCGGGTCCATGAAAAACTGTTTTTT.

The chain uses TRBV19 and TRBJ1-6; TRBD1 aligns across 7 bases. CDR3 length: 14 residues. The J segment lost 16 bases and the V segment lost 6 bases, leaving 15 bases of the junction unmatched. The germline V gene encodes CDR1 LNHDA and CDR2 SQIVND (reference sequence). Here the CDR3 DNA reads TGTGCCAGTAGCCCCCAGTGGGTTGGACAGGCTCTCCACTTT. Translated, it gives CASSPQWVGQALHF.

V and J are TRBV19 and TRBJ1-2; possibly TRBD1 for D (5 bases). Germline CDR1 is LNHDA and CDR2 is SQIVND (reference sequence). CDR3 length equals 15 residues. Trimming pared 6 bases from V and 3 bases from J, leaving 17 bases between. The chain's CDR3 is CASRPGLPRDYGYTF. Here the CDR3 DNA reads TGTGCCAGTAGACCGGGACTTCCCCGGGACTATGGCTACACCTTC. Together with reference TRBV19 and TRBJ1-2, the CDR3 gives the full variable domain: DGGITQSPKYLFRKEGQNVTLSCEQNLNHDAMYWYRQDPGQGLRLIYYSQIVNDFQKGDIAEGYSVSREKKESFPLTVTSAQKNPTAFYLCASRPGLPRDYGYTFGSGTRLTVV.

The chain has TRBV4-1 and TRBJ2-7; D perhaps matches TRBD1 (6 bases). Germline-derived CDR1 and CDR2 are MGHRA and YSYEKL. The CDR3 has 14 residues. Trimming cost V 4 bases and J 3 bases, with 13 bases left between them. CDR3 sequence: CASSPRTVGYEQYF. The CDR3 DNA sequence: TGCGCCAGCAGCCCCCGGACAGTAGGCTACGAGCAGTACTTC.

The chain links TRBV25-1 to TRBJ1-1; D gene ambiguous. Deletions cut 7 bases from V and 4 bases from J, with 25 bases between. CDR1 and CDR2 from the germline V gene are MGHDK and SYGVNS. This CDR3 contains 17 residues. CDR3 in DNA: TGTGCCAGCAACTGGGGTGGGAGGGTTATCAACTTCACTGAAGCTTTCTTT. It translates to CASNWGGRVINFTEAFF.

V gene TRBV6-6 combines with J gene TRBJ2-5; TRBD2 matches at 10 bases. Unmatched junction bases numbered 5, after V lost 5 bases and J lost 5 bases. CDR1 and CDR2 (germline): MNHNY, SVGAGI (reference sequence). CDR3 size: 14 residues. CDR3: CASSPGTSDETQYF. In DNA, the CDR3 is TGTGCCAGCAGTCCCGGGACTAGCGACGAGACCCAGTACTTC.

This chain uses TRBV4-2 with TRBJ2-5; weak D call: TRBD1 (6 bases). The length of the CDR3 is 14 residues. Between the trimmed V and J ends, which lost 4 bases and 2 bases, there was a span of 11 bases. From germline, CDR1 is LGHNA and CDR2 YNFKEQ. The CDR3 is CASSPRTVQETQYF. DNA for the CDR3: TGTGCCAGCAGCCCTAGGACAGTACAAGAGACCCAGTACTTC.

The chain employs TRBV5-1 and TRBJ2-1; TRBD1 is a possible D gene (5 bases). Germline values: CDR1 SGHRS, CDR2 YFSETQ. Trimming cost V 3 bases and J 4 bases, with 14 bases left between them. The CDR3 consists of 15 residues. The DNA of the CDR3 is TGCGCCAGCAGCTCCAGGGCCGAATCTTACAATGAGCAGTTCTTC. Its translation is CASSSRAESYNEQFF.

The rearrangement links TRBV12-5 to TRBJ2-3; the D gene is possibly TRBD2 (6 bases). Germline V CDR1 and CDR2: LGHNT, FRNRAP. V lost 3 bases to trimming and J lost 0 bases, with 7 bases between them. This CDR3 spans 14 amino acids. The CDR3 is CASGFRESTDTQYF. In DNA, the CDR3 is TGTGCTAGTGGTTTCCGGGAGAGCACAGATACGCAGTATTTT.

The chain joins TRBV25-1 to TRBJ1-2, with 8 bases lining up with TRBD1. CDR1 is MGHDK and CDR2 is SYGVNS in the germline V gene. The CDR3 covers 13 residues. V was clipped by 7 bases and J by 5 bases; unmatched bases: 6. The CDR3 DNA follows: TGTGCCAGCACCCCAGGGGGCGGTTATGGCTACACCTTC. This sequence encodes CASTPGGGYGYTF.

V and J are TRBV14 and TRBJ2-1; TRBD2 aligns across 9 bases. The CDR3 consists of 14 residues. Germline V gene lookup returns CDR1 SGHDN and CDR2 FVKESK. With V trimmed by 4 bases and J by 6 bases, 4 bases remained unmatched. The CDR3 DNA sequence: TGTGCCAGCAGCCTTCTAGCGGGAATCAATGAGCAGTTCTTC. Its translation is CASSLLAGINEQFF.

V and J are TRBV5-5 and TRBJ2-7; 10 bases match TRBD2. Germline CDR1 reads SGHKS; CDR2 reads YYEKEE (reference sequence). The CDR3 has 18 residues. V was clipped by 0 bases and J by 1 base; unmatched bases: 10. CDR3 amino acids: CASSLGRLAGVLSYEQYF. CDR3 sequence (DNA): TGTGCCAGCAGCTTGGGTAGGCTAGCGGGAGTTTTATCCTACGAGCAGTACTTC.

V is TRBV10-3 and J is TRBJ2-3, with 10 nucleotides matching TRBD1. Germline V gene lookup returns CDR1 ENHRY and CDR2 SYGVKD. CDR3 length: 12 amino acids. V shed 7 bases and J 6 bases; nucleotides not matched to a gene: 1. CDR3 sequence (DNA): TGTGCCATCATGGACAGGGGGGATACGCAGTATTTT. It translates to CAIMDRGDTQYF.

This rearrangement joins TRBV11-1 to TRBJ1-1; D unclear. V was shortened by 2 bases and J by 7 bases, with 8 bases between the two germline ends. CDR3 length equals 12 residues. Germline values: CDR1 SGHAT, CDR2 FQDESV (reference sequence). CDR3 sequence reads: CASSLRPGEAFF. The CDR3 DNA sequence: TGTGCCAGCAGCTTAAGGCCGGGTGAAGCTTTCTTT.

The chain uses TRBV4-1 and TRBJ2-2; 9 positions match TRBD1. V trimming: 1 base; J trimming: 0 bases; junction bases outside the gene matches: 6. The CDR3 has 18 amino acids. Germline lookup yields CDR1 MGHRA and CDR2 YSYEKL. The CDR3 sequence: CASSQGPGQGTNTGELFF. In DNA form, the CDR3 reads TGCGCCAGCAGCCAAGGGCCGGGACAGGGCACGAACACCGGGGAGCTGTTTTTT.

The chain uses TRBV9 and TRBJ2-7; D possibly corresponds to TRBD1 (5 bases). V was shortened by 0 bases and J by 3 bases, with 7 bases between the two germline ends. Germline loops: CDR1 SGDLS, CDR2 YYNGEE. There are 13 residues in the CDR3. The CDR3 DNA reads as TGTGCCAGCAGCGTAGGGGGCCTCTACGAGCAGTACTTC. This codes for CASSVGGLYEQYF.

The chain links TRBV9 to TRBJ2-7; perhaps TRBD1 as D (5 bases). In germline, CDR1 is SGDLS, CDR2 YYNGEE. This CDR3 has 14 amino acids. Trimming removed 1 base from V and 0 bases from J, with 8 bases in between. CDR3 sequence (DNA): TGTGCCAGCAGCGTACAGGGAAGCTCCTACGAGCAGTACTTC. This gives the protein CASSVQGSSYEQYF.

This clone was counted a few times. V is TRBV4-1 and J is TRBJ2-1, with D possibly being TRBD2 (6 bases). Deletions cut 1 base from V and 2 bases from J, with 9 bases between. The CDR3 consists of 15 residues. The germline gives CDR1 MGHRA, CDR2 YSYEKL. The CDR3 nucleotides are TGCGCCAGCAGCCAAGCACTAGCCACCTACAATGAGCAGTTCTTC. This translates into CASSQALATYNEQFF.

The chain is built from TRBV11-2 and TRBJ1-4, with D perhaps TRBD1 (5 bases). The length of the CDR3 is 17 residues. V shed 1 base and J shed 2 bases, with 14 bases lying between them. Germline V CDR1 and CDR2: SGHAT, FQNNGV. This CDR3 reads CASSLVGGRGTNEKLFF. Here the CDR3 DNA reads TGTGCCAGCAGCTTAGTCGGAGGGCGGGGCACTAATGAAAAACTGTTTTTT.